Presented here are 10 T cell receptor beta chains from one specimen sequenced in a study of blood T cells in healthy people across ages. For the second PCR, which ran for roughly 6 to 12 cycles, a sample-barcoded 5' primer and a J-beta primer mix were used. MiXCR, run by TCRdb on the 5' RACE reads, gives a single entry per CDR3 protein. In the table there are 630,000 or so distinct CDR3 sequences, about a third of which are singletons. The specimen was blood. The receptors originated from a woman aged 80 or over in good health.

The chain links TRBV3-1 to TRBJ1-4; a weak D match, TRBD1 (6 bases). The germline gives CDR1 LGHDT, CDR2 YNNKEL (reference sequence). This CDR3 is built from 16 residues. The germline V and J ends were trimmed by 3 bases and 0 bases, with 11 bases remaining between them. The CDR3 region is CASSQATGSTNEKLFF. CDR3 coding DNA: TGTGCCAGCAGCCAGGCAACAGGGTCAACTAATGAAAAACTGTTTTTT.

On this clonotype itself: A read error is possible here, since a much larger clone lies one base away. This chain joins TRBV20-1 and TRBJ2-5, with 7 bases aligning to TRBD2. The V segment lost 6 bases and the J segment 11 bases; nucleotides outside the gene matches: 18. Germline V CDR1 and CDR2: DFQATT, SNEGSKA (reference sequence). The CDR3 spans 14 residues. As DNA, the CDR3 is TGCAGTGCCTCCCTAGCGGCGGCCTTGGATGAGCAGTACTTC. Residues: CSASLAAALDEQYF.

This clonotype was detected ten times or more. This chain connects TRBV29-1 to TRBJ2-5; D is perhaps TRBD1 (6 bases). This CDR3 has 14 amino acids. Trimming pared 3 bases from V and 9 bases from J, leaving 20 bases between. Germline loops: CDR1 SQVTM, CDR2 ANQGSEA. CDR3 coding DNA: TGCAGCGTTGACACAGGGAGCCCACCTATGGCCCAGTACTTC. The encoded protein is CSVDTGSPPMAQYF.

This clonotype was seen a few times. A clone one base away is much larger, so this may be a read error. V gene TRBV5-1 combines with J gene TRBJ1-2; no firm D call. Germline-derived CDR1 and CDR2 are SGHRS and YFSETQ. The CDR3 is 15 residues long. The CDR3 sequence is CANSVAVGRAPGYTF. The CDR3 DNA follows: TGCGCCAACAGCGTAGCGGTCGGGCGGGCTCCCGGCTACACCTTC.

The CDR3 here is CASSTPWTGTYEQYF. In nucleotides, the CDR3 is TGTGCCAGCAGTACACCGTGGACAGGAACCTACGAGCAGTACTTC. The V call is TRBV28, the J call TRBJ2-7; 7 bases line up with TRBD1. V lost 5 bases and J lost 2; bases outside the gene matches: 9. The CDR3 length is 15 residues. Germline V gene data show CDR1 as MDHEN and CDR2 as SYDVKM. The whole variable domain, filled in from reference TRBV28 and TRBJ2-7, reads DVKVTQSSRYLVKRTGEKVFLECVQDMDHENMFWYRQDPGLGLRLIYFSYDVKMKEKGDIPEGYSVSREKKERFSLILESASTNQTSMYLCASSTPWTGTYEQYFGPGTRLTVT.

The chain recombines TRBV30 with TRBJ1-5; D uncertain. Germline assignment: CDR1 GTSNPN and CDR2 SVGIG (reference sequence). This CDR3 has 13 amino acids. V lost 1 base and J 1 base, leaving 5 bases between the germline ends. This CDR3 reads CAWSDRSNQPQHF. In DNA, the CDR3 is TGTGCCTGGAGTGACCGGAGCAATCAGCCCCAGCATTTT.

The table lists this clonotype with many counts. The chain has TRBV29-1 and TRBJ1-2; maybe TRBD1 (5 bases). The CDR3 length is 18 residues. Germline values: CDR1 SQVTM, CDR2 ANQGSEA. Trimming removed 4 bases from V and 2 bases from J, with 26 bases in between. The CDR3 DNA sequence: TGCAGCGTTGTGGGGGGATCGGGACGGGAGAACCCAAACTATGGCTACACCTTC. This gives the protein CSVVGGSGRENPNYGYTF.

The table lists this clonotype with many counts. The V gene is TRBV11-2, the J gene TRBJ2-7; a possible D gene is TRBD2 (5 bases). Germline CDR1 reads SGHAT; CDR2 reads FQNNGV. Trimming removed 7 bases from V and 1 base from J, with 11 bases in between. The CDR3 consists of 13 residues. CDR3 DNA sequence: TGTGCCAGCACCGGCAGGAGGTCCTACGAGCAGTACTTC. This translates into CASTGRRSYEQYF.

The chain employs TRBV20-1 and TRBJ1-2; D perhaps matches TRBD1 (5 bases). Germline V CDR1 and CDR2: DFQATT, SNEGSKA (reference sequence). V shed 7 bases and J shed 4 bases, with 10 bases lying between them. The CDR3 runs 11 residues. CDR3 protein: CSGPGPYGYTF. Written as DNA, the CDR3 is TGCAGTGGCCCGGGGCCCTATGGCTACACCTTC.

This clonotype was seen just once. The chain joins TRBV24-1 to TRBJ2-7; D gene ambiguous. Trimming pared 4 bases from V and 5 bases from J, leaving 11 bases between. Germline V gives CDR1 KGHDR, CDR2 SFDVKD. The CDR3 sequence is 13 residues long. The CDR3 sequence: CATSDPRMDEQYF. DNA for the CDR3: TGTGCCACCAGTGACCCTCGAATGGACGAGCAGTACTTC.